One and the same sample provided the 24 T cell receptor beta chains below, sequenced in a study of breast tumors, draining lymph nodes, adjacent tissues. Axillary draining lymph nodes of breast cancer patients supplied the node samples. TCRdb independently ran MiXCR on the multiplex PCR reads; one entry per CDR3 protein. The sample lists fewer than 250,000 distinct CDR3 sequences; roughly 32% were seen once. The sample comprised axillary lymph node tissue. The receptor source for this set is a female donor with breast cancer. Some clones in this sample may be carry-over from other donors' samples.

This clonotype was seen ten or more times. V and J are TRBV11-2 and TRBJ1-3; no firm D call. CDR1 SGHAT and CDR2 FQNNGV come from the germline V gene. CDR3 size: 16 residues. Trimming removed 0 bases from V and 2 bases from J, with 11 bases in between. The CDR3: CASSLDSPRAGNTIYF. For the CDR3, the DNA is TGTGCCAGCAGCTTAGATTCACCTCGGGCTGGAAACACCATATATTTT.

V is TRBV15 and J is TRBJ1-6; 9 bases agree with TRBD1. This CDR3 contains 15 residues. Germline trimming cut 1 base from V and 9 bases from J; bases unmatched to any gene: 4. Germline V gene data show CDR1 as LNHNV and CDR2 as YYDKDF (reference sequence). The CDR3 region is CATSRGDRVGSPLHF. DNA of the CDR3: TGTGCCACCAGCAGAGGGGACAGGGTTGGTTCACCCCTCCACTTT.

About this clonotype: At one end the junction does not follow the germline gene, possibly because of a read error. V and J are TRBV11-3 and TRBJ1-1, with 9 bases lining up with TRBD1. The CDR3 loop spans 14 amino acids. Per the germline V gene, CDR1 is SGHNT and CDR2 is YENEEA. CDR3 in DNA: TGTGCCAGCAGCTTAGGACAGGGGGGCACTGAAGCTTGCTTT. Amino acid sequence: CASSLGQGGTEACF.

This clonotype showed up many times. This chain links TRBV29-1 with TRBJ2-2, with 7 bases that match TRBD2. CDR1 and CDR2 from the germline V gene are SQVTM and ANQGSEA. The CDR3 covers 11 residues. The ends lost 4 bases at V and 9 bases at J; junction bases unmatched: 2. The CDR3 loop is CSVVSGRELFF. The CDR3 bases are TGCAGCGTTGTCAGCGGGAGGGAGCTGTTTTTT.

In its sample, this clonotype was seen many times. The genes are TRBV19 and TRBJ2-5; D perhaps matches TRBD2 (5 bases). Germline CDR1 reads LNHDA; CDR2 reads SQIVND (reference sequence). The CDR3 is made up of 12 amino acids. V shed 1 base and J shed 5 bases, with 5 bases lying between them. The CDR3 DNA is TGTGCCAGTAGTATAGGCGGGGAGACCCAGTACTTC. It translates to CASSIGGETQYF.

This clonotype was counted many times. The chain joins TRBV7-9 to TRBJ1-4, with 8 bases matching TRBD1. With V trimmed by 8 bases and J by 2 bases, 10 bases remained unmatched. CDR1 is SEHNR, CDR2 FQNEAQ, per germline (reference sequence). This CDR3 has 16 amino acids. Written as DNA, the CDR3 is TGTGCCAGCCTCCCCCAGGGGGCGACCACTAATGAAAAACTGTTTTTT. Translation gives CASLPQGATTNEKLFF. The whole variable domain, remainder taken from reference TRBV7-9 and TRBJ1-4, is DTGVSQNPRHKITKRGQNVTFRCDPISEHNRLYWYRQTLGQGPEFLTYFQNEAQLEKSRLLSDRFSAERPKGSFSTLEIQRTEQGDSAMYLCASLPQGATTNEKLFFGSGTQLSVL.

The rearrangement links TRBV3-2 to TRBJ2-3; the table names TRBD1, a call not compared with the DNA. TRBV3-2 is termed a pseudogene. The CDR3 loop spans 18 amino acids. This chain's CDR3 is CASSQKPGGGSQTDTQYF. In DNA form, the CDR3 reads TGTGCCAGCAGCCAAAAACCCGGGGGCGGGAGTCAAACAGATACGCAGTATTTT.

The V gene is TRBV7-2, the J gene TRBJ1-5, with 8 bases aligning to TRBD1. Unmatched junction bases numbered 6, after V lost 2 bases and J lost 0 bases. Germline V gives CDR1 SGHTA, CDR2 FQGNSA. The CDR3 extends over 17 amino acids. CDR3 loop: CASSLLQGVYSNQPQHF. The DNA for the CDR3 is TGTGCCAGCAGCTTACTACAGGGGGTCTATAGCAATCAGCCCCAGCATTTT.

There are many counts of this clonotype. V usage is TRBV7-9 and J usage is TRBJ2-7; 8 positions agree with TRBD2. Germline V CDR1 and CDR2: SEHNR, FQNEAQ (reference sequence). The J segment lost 6 bases and the V segment lost 8 bases, leaving 18 bases of the junction unmatched. CDR3 length: 16 amino acids. CDR3 sequence reads: CASVRGLAGPLGEQYF. In DNA form, the CDR3 reads TGTGCCAGCGTCCGGGGGCTAGCGGGCCCCTTGGGCGAGCAGTACTTC.

This clonotype has just a few counts. A much larger clone is a single base away; this may be a read error. The chain links TRBV5-1 to TRBJ2-1; 9 nucleotides align to TRBD2. CDR1 is SGHRS and CDR2 is YFSETQ in the germline V gene. This CDR3 is 14 amino acids long. This CDR3 is CASSLGGLANEQLF. In nucleotides, the CDR3 is TGCGCCAGCAGCTTGGGGGGACTAGCCAATGAGCAGCTCTTC.

For this clonotype: A junction end diverges from the germline sequence, so it may reflect a read error. V usage is TRBV20-1 and J usage is TRBJ2-1, with TRBD2 identical over 11 bases. The V gene's germline CDR1 is DFQATT and CDR2 SNEGSKA (reference sequence). The CDR3 contains 15 residues. This CDR3 reads CSARDSGGSGRDALF. CDR3 sequence (DNA): TGCAGTGCTAGAGATTCAGGTGGTAGCGGGAGGGATGCGCTCTTC.

This clonotype was observed many times. The genes are TRBV19 and TRBJ1-5; D call uncertain. This CDR3 spans 12 amino acids. V was shortened by 5 bases and J by 9 bases, with 11 bases between the two germline ends. From germline, CDR1 is LNHDA and CDR2 SQIVND (reference sequence). The CDR3 loop reads CASSPALGPQHF. CDR3 DNA: TGTGCCAGTAGTCCGGCACTGGGGCCCCAGCATTTT.

Many counts were recorded for this clonotype. Possible read error: a much larger clone is one base away. This sequence joins TRBV5-1 and TRBJ2-1; the D gene is possibly TRBD2 (6 bases). With 1 base removed from V and 13 bases from J, the gap between germline ends came to 15 bases. Germline V CDR1 and CDR2: SGHRS, YFSETQ. The CDR3 has 13 residues. In nucleotides, the CDR3 is TGCGCCAGCAGCTTGACTAGCTTCGGTGACCAGTTCTTC. Its translation is CASSLTSFGDQFF.

This clonotype was found many times. The V gene is TRBV12-3 or TRBV12-4, the J gene TRBJ2-7; possibly TRBD2 for D (5 bases). The CDR3 length is 12 residues. V lost 7 bases to trimming and J lost 7 bases, with 14 bases between them. Here the CDR3 DNA reads TGTGCCAGCAATCGGGGAGTGGGGGAGCAGTACTTC. Protein sequence: CASNRGVGEQYF.

The chain has TRBV7-6 and TRBJ2-2; perhaps TRBD2 as D (5 bases). From germline, CDR1 is SGHVS and CDR2 FNYEAQ. The CDR3 runs to 15 residues. Between the trimmed V and J ends, which lost 5 bases and 4 bases, there was a span of 14 bases. CDR3 in amino acids: CASSPQRRVTGELFF. The CDR3 DNA sequence: TGTGCCAGCAGCCCCCAGCGGAGAGTCACCGGGGAGCTGTTTTTT.

At least ten counts were recorded for this clonotype. The chain is built from TRBV10-3 and TRBJ1-2; 10 positions agree with TRBD1. Trimming removed 6 bases from V and 2 bases from J; junction bases left unmatched: 9. In germline, CDR1 is ENHRY, CDR2 SYGVKD. This CDR3 region has 16 residues. The CDR3 region is CAISASGTGANYGYTF. The CDR3 DNA sequence: TGTGCCATCAGCGCCTCCGGGACAGGGGCCAACTATGGCTACACCTTC.

This clonotype was detected many times. The rearrangement joins TRBV7-3 to TRBJ2-4; TRBD1 is a possible D gene (8 bases). CDR3 length equals 23 residues. Germline assignment: CDR1 SGHTA and CDR2 FQGTGA. The V end was cut by 5 bases, the J end by 0 bases, with 35 bases between. CDR3 residues: CASSPGAGYTGGALSLAKNIQYF. Here the CDR3 DNA reads TGTGCCAGCAGCCCGGGAGCGGGTTACACAGGGGGGGCATTATCGCTAGCCAAAAACATTCAGTACTTC. The whole variable domain, remainder taken from reference TRBV7-3 and TRBJ2-4, is GAGVSQTPSNKVTEKGKYVELRCDPISGHTALYWYRQSLGQGPEFLIYFQGTGAADDSGLPNDRFFAVRPEGSVSTLKIQRTERGDSAVYLCASSPGAGYTGGALSLAKNIQYFGAGTRLSVL.

The table lists this clonotype with many counts. The J gene is TRBJ1-4, the V gene TRBV11-2; D remains unclear. CDR3 length equals 13 residues. The germline gives CDR1 SGHAT, CDR2 FQNNGV. V lost 3 bases and J 5 bases, leaving 7 bases between the germline ends. The CDR3 DNA reads as TGTGCCAGCAGCTTTTGGATGAATGAAAAACTGTTTTTT. Its translation: CASSFWMNEKLFF.

This clonotype has at least ten counts. The V gene is TRBV11-2, the J gene TRBJ2-1; a weak D match, TRBD2 (5 bases). Looked up from germline, CDR1 is SGHAT and CDR2 is FQNNGV. The CDR3 spans 14 residues. With 2 bases removed from V and 8 bases from J, the gap between germline ends came to 13 bases. In DNA form, the CDR3 reads TGTGCCAGCAGCTTATTTACGGGGAGCCATGAGCAGTTCTTC. Protein: CASSLFTGSHEQFF.

The table lists this clonotype with a count of one. A junction boundary mismatches the germline segment, possibly from a read error. The rearrangement uses TRBV7-2 and TRBJ2-7; 8 bases agree with TRBD2. This CDR3 comprises 16 residues. Per the germline V gene, CDR1 is SGHTA and CDR2 is FQGNSA. The CDR3 spells CASSLVAGLGSTEQYF. In nucleotides, the CDR3 is TGTGCAAGCAGCTTAGTAGCGGGACTAGGATCGACCGAGCAGTACTTC.

This clonotype was seen repeatedly, ten times or more. V gene TRBV19 combines with J gene TRBJ1-5; no clear D gene. The V gene lost 5 bases and the J gene lost 7 bases, with 15 bases spanning the gap. Germline V CDR1 and CDR2: LNHDA, SQIVND (reference sequence). The CDR3 extends over 14 amino acids. The CDR3 coding sequence is TGTGCCAGTAGTGTCTCTTCCTTGGCGCAGCCCCAGCATTTT. Amino acid sequence: CASSVSSLAQPQHF.

This clonotype was detected many times. The chain joins TRBV20-1 to TRBJ2-3; 10 bases are shared with TRBD2. With V trimmed by 3 bases and J by 6 bases, 9 bases remained unmatched. Germline lookup yields CDR1 DFQATT and CDR2 SNEGSKA (reference sequence). This CDR3 spans 15 amino acids. CDR3 in DNA: TGCAGTGCTAGGCCCCCGGCTAGCGGGAGCGATACGCAGTATTTT. This translates into CSARPPASGSDTQYF.

Many counts were recorded for this clonotype. V and J are TRBV7-3 and TRBJ2-6; D ambiguous. The germline gives CDR1 SGHTA, CDR2 FQGTGA. The CDR3 runs to 15 residues. V was clipped by 2 bases and J by 0 bases, with 5 bases between them. In nucleotides, the CDR3 is TGTGCCAGCAGCTTACTCCCCTCTGGGGCCAACGTCCTGACTTTC. Protein sequence: CASSLLPSGANVLTF.

This chain links TRBV5-1 with TRBJ1-1; 9 nucleotides agree with TRBD1. The ends lost 4 bases at V and 1 base at J; junction bases unmatched: 8. CDR3 length: 16 residues. Germline CDR1 reads SGHRS; CDR2 reads YFSETQ. CDR3 sequence: CASSPRGQGANTEAFF. Here the CDR3 DNA reads TGCGCCAGCAGCCCACGGGGACAGGGAGCGAACACTGAAGCTTTCTTT.